These T cell receptor beta chains were read from a single sample in a study of T cell responses to AZD1222 COVID-19 vaccine. Only in-frame clones appear in the TCRdb table, and some are missing; sequencing was by immunoSEQ multiplex PCR. The sample gives fewer than 110,000 clones, about 90% of which show up once; around 5% is in the top ten. The source material was peripheral blood, sampled 28 days after the second AZD1222 dose. Source of these receptors: an adult who received the AZD1222 COVID-19 vaccine. Each CDR3 is given with its conserved first and last residue. Each record gives: J gene, V gene, CDR3 length, clone size, D gene, CDR3 protein, CDR3 DNA. The D gene is left open where the match is weak. The size entry is marked missing in some rows and otherwise reads once, few, many or a size class.

TRBJ1-4	TRBV2	15	-	-	CASRATVATNEKLFF	TGTGCCAGCAGGGCGACGGTTGCAACTAATGAAAAACTGTTTTTT
TRBJ1-5	TRBV2	15	-	TRBD1	CASRGGQGAYQPQHF	TGTGCCAGCAGGGGAGGACAGGGGGCTTATCAGCCCCAGCATTTT
TRBJ1-6	TRBV11-2	12	few	-	CASSDYNSPLHF	TGTGCCAGCAGCGATTATAATTCACCCCTCCACTTT
TRBJ2-1	TRBV7-9	12	-	-	CASSLGDTEQFF	TGTGCCAGCAGCTTAGGGGACACGGAGCAGTTCTTC
TRBJ1-1	TRBV5-1	14	-	-	CASSRSPMNTEAFF	TGCGCCAGCAGCCGGAGTCCTATGAACACTGAAGCTTTCTTT
TRBJ1-5	TRBV12-3/TRBV12-4	13	-	-	CASRPDSYQPQHF	TGTGCCAGCAGACCAGACAGTTATCAGCCCCAGCATTTT
TRBJ2-7	TRBV6-5	12	-	-	CASSSTSYEQYF	TGTGCCAGCAGTTCTACCTCCTACGAGCAGTACTTC
TRBJ1-3	TRBV27	15	-	TRBD1	CASSPGTAAGNTIYF	TGTGCCAGCAGTCCAGGGACAGCCGCCGGAAACACCATATATTTT
TRBJ2-2	TRBV9	15	-	-	CASSEGRGFTGELFF	TGTGCCAGCAGCGAAGGGCGCGGTTTCACCGGGGAGCTGTTTTTT
TRBJ1-5	TRBV27	16	-	-	CASSLLGAGGNQPQHF	TGTGCCAGCAGCCTACTGGGGGCCGGGGGCAATCAGCCCCAGCATTTT
TRBJ1-1	TRBV24-1	11	-	-	CATSDLLEAFF	TGTGCCACCAGTGATTTGTTAGAAGCTTTCTTT
TRBJ1-1	TRBV10-1	13	-	-	CASRVGMDTEAFF	TGCGCCAGCAGGGTGGGGATGGACACTGAAGCTTTCTTT
TRBJ1-3	TRBV29-1	15	-	-	CSVEDLTGVGNTIYF	TGCAGCGTTGAAGATCTGACCGGGGTCGGAAACACCATATATTTT
TRBJ2-4	TRBV5-1	12	-	-	CASSHEPGHQYF	TGCGCCAGCAGCCACGAACCGGGCCACCAGTACTTC
TRBJ1-6	TRBV27	15	-	TRBD1	CASSWSAGGGSPLHF	TGTGCCAGCAGTTGGTCGGCAGGGGGAGGATCACCCCTCCACTTT
TRBJ2-3	TRBV19	16	-	-	CASSGEGNLYTDTQYF	TGTGCCAGTAGTGGGGAAGGGAACCTTTACACAGATACGCAGTATTTT
TRBJ2-3	TRBV10-3	13	-	-	CAIREPSTDTQYF	TGTGCCATCAGGGAGCCAAGCACAGATACGCAGTATTTT
TRBJ2-1	TRBV5-4	14	-	-	CASSLGWRYNEQFF	TGTGCCAGCAGCTTGGGTTGGCGGTACAATGAGCAGTTCTTC
TRBJ2-7	TRBV19	14	-	TRBD1	CASRMRDRVYEQYF	TGTGCCAGTAGAATGAGGGACAGGGTCTACGAGCAGTACTTC
TRBJ1-4	TRBV30	15	-	TRBD1	CAWSVRSQGREKLFF	TGTGCCTGGAGTGTACGGTCACAGGGGAGGGAAAAACTGTTTTTT
TRBJ1-3	TRBV5-4	16	once	-	CASSLRGTLLGNTIYF	TGTGCCAGCAGCTTGAGAGGGACGTTACTTGGAAACACCATATATTTT
TRBJ2-4	TRBV6-2/TRBV6-3	13	-	TRBD2	CASSAIGTTTQYF	TGTGCCAGCAGTGCCATAGGGACTACCACTCAGTACTTC
TRBJ1-2	TRBV19	15	-	TRBD1	CASRPGQGATYGYTF	TGTGCCAGTAGGCCCGGACAGGGGGCGACCTATGGCTACACCTTC
TRBJ2-4	TRBV7-9	17	-	-	CASSLDLWGASKNIQYF	TGTGCCAGCAGCTTAGATCTATGGGGGGCTTCCAAAAACATTCAGTACTTC
TRBJ1-1	TRBV2	16	-	-	CASSEANRAMNTEAFF	TGTGCCAGCAGTGAAGCAAACAGGGCGATGAACACTGAAGCTTTCTTT
TRBJ2-7	TRBV6-5	12	-	-	CASRAENYEQYF	TGTGCCAGCAGAGCGGAGAACTACGAGCAGTACTTC
TRBJ2-4	TRBV10-1	15	-	-	CASSDFRDAKNIQYF	TGCGCCAGCAGTGATTTCAGGGATGCCAAAAACATTCAGTACTTC
TRBJ1-4	TRBV7-2	16	once	-	CASSPRRRGANEKLFF	TGTGCCAGCAGCCCCCGGAGGAGGGGGGCTAATGAAAAACTGTTTTTT
TRBJ1-3	TRBV19	13	once	-	CASSIDLRNTIYF	TGTGCCAGTAGTATAGATCTAAGAAACACCATATATTTT
TRBJ2-3	TRBV6-5	16	-	-	CASSSPGQILGDTQYF	TGTGCCAGCAGTTCACCGGGTCAAATTCTAGGGGATACGCAGTATTTT
TRBJ1-1	TRBV29-1	12	-	-	CSVDWQNTEAFF	TGCAGCGTTGATTGGCAGAACACTGAAGCTTTCTTT
TRBJ1-2	TRBV18	13	few	-	CASSPAGFDGYTF	TGTGCCAGCTCACCGGCAGGGTTCGATGGCTACACCTTC
TRBJ2-3	TRBV3-1/TRBV3-2	20	-	TRBD1	CASSQEYPPRDSERGDTQYF	TGTGCCAGCAGCCAAGAGTACCCCCCCCGGGACAGTGAGAGAGGAGATACGCAGTATTTT
TRBJ2-5	TRBV28	12	-	-	CAGGVTQETQYF	TGTGCCGGAGGGGTCACTCAAGAGACCCAGTACTTC
TRBJ2-3	TRBV9	17	-	-	CASSVGISGSITDTQYF	TGTGCCAGCAGCGTAGGCATTTCGGGCTCTATCACAGATACGCAGTATTTT
TRBJ1-2	TRBV2	13	-	-	CASSESLEGGYTF	TGTGCCAGCAGTGAAAGTCTGGAGGGTGGCTACACCTTC
TRBJ2-1	TRBV3-1/TRBV3-2	15	-	-	CASSQMRLSYNEQFF	TGTGCCAGCAGCCAAATGCGGCTCTCCTACAATGAGCAGTTCTTC
TRBJ2-7	TRBV5-4	14	-	TRBD1	CASSLEGQGDEQYF	TGTGCCAGCAGCTTGGAGGGACAGGGGGACGAGCAGTACTTC
TRBJ2-7	TRBV7-9	15	-	TRBD2	CASSSTSGGSYEQYF	TGTGCCAGCAGCTCGACTAGCGGGGGATCCTACGAGCAGTACTTC
TRBJ1-2	TRBV6-5	14	-	-	CASSYKQGGNGYTF	TGTGCCAGCAGTTATAAACAGGGTGGAAATGGCTACACCTTC
TRBJ1-6	TRBV27	15	-	TRBD1	CASSLSGQGTTALHF	TGTGCCAGCAGTTTATCGGGACAGGGGACAACGGCCCTCCACTTT
TRBJ2-1	TRBV6-5	16	few	TRBD2	CASSYSRLAGGSGQFF	TGTGCCAGCAGTTACTCGAGGCTAGCGGGGGGATCAGGGCAGTTCTTC
TRBJ1-2	TRBV4-1	14	-	TRBD1	CASSADRGDYGYTF	TGCGCCAGCAGCGCGGACAGGGGAGATTATGGCTACACCTTC
TRBJ1-2	TRBV5-5	14	few	-	CASSLGSVNYGYTF	TGTGCCAGCAGCTTGGGATCAGTGAACTATGGCTACACCTTC
TRBJ2-5	TRBV29-1	14	-	TRBD2	CSVGASGGSETQYF	TGCAGCGTTGGAGCTAGCGGGGGGTCAGAGACCCAGTACTTC
TRBJ2-5	TRBV4-1	16	-	TRBD2	CASSQEVGGARETQYF	TGCGCCAGCAGCCAAGAGGTCGGGGGGGCCCGGGAGACCCAGTACTTC
TRBJ1-4	TRBV5-6	14	few	-	CASSPYREDEKLFF	TGTGCCAGCAGCCCGTACAGGGAGGATGAAAAACTGTTTTTT
TRBJ1-1	TRBV5-4	16	few	-	CASSNRASGMNTEAFF	TGTGCCAGCAGCAACAGGGCCTCGGGGATGAACACTGAAGCTTTCTTT
TRBJ1-6	TRBV3-1/TRBV3-2	11	-	-	CASSQEGTLHF	TGTGCCAGCAGCCAAGAGGGTACCCTCCACTTT
TRBJ2-2	TRBV29-1	12	once	-	CSVGRETGELFF	TGCAGCGTTGGCCGGGAGACCGGGGAGCTGTTTTTT
TRBJ1-5	TRBV5-4	16	-	-	CASSLGGINSNQPQHF	TGTGCCAGCAGCTTGGGTGGGATTAATAGCAATCAGCCCCAGCATTTT
TRBJ1-1	TRBV11-3	13	-	-	CASSFGRGTEAFF	TGTGCCAGCAGCTTTGGCAGGGGAACTGAAGCTTTCTTT
TRBJ1-1	TRBV13	11	-	-	CASSPRTEAFF	TGTGCCAGCAGCCCCCGGACCGAAGCTTTCTTT
TRBJ2-3	TRBV14	14	few	-	CASSQVAGSDTQYF	TGTGCCAGCAGCCAAGTGGCCGGATCAGATACGCAGTATTTT